This T cell receptor (beta chain) was sequenced for a study of T cell repertoires in aging, cancer and after chemotherapy (dated by TCRdb to about 2019). Broadly, across the study: Donors were distributed across six age groups ranging from 30 or younger to 70 or older, with at least three individuals included per group. In the hematological group, the paired samples taken before and after chemotherapy came from chronic lymphocytic leukemia patients given fludarabine- or bendamustine-based regimens. The complete dataset included about 8.8 million TCR reads. Peripheral blood TCR beta repertoires from healthy donors and cancer patients were profiled to examine immunoaging and T cell reconstitution after chemotherapy. Alongside 95 to 100 healthy donors serving as a reference group, the cohort included 200 to 250 cancer patients, of whom about 93 had hematological cancers and some 130 had solid cancers.

Rearranged TRB sequences spanning V, D and J segments were amplified by multiplex touch-down PCR using a mixed TRB-A/B primer pool. Illumina adapters and sample indices were added to the amplicons in two consecutive PCR reactions performed with Phusion HS II polymerase. After gel purification with the NucleoSpin Gel and PCR Clean-up kit, the amplicons were checked using Qubit and an Agilent 2100 Bioanalyzer. Sequencing of libraries was carried out on an Illumina MiSeq in 600-cycle, single-indexed, paired-end runs. Under the source paper's analysis protocol: MiXCR versions 2.12 and 3.0.5 were used to process TRB sequences. Each unique CDR3 nucleotide sequence counted as one clone, and only productive sequences with at least two reads were retained. Shannon diversity, evenness, clonality (one minus evenness), and alpha-parameterized diversity profiles from alpha 0 to 5 were included as repertoire metrics. The IGoR algorithm was used to calculate generation probabilities for clones in the paired samples taken before and after chemotherapy. TCRdb trimmed public reads at Q25 via fastp, called clones via MiXCR and kept in-frame beta chains. For every CDR3 protein sequence, its rows merge into one entry that carries the most common genes and DNA. TCRdb's processing, not the study's, gives the V and J calls here. This sample gives thousands of distinct CDR3 sequences in total; approximately 45% of them show up just once. The ten largest clones add up to approximately 6.8% of the sample.

TCR beta rearrangements were amplified from genomic DNA isolated from peripheral blood, not from sorted cells or RNA. This clonotype was observed a handful of times. What this receptor recognizes is not known. No much larger clone exists at a distance of one base, and base qualities are not known. Broader findings and caveats from the paper: Compared with age-matched healthy donors, untreated patients with hematological or solid cancers had significantly lower TCR diversity and higher clonality in blood. An increase in median generation probability over the chemotherapy interval was observed in both cancer cohorts, suggesting that the repertoire was reconstituted through rebound thymic output. Lymphoid organ infiltration was present in the hematological cancer patients, and this infiltration may itself impair thymic emigration or the expansion of peripheral T cells. It was noted by the authors that conclusions about immunological memory after chemotherapy cannot be drawn from the repertoire data. Declining TCR diversity with age in healthy donors was mainly explained by loss of richness; in cancer patients, loss of evenness also contributed.

V loses 6 bases at its end and J loses 6 bases; junction bases beyond the gene matches: 8. Including the terminal cysteine and phenylalanine, the CDR3 comprises 15 residues. Only the CDR3 part of the read is kept: 45 bases, read in frame from the first base. This TCR was recovered from a human donor with a blood cancer. Here the chain combines TRBV12-3 or TRBV12-4 and TRBJ2-1; TRBD1 fits 10 bases in the junction. Sequenced sample: blood. CDR3 region: CASSLDRGLVNEQFF. DNA sequence: TGTGCCAGCAGCCTAGACAGGGGGCTTGTCAATGAGCAGTTCTTC.